A selection of T cell receptor beta chains follows, all from one sample in a study of T cell repertoires in cytomegalovirus infection. MiXCR, run by TCRdb on the reads, gives a single entry per CDR3 protein. Seen here are 570,000 or so distinct CDR3 sequences, almost 40% observed once, and the top ten hold 48%. No antigens are known for them. The source was cultured PBMCs, collected from culture after CMV antigen stimulation. The receptors shown here come from a human donor in good health (CMV status not recorded). Some clones in this sample may be carry-over from other donors' samples. Each CDR3 is given with its conserved first and last residue. Size values are once, few and many counts, or a class for expanded clones, and some rows have none.

size,J,V,CDR3
.,TRBJ1-1,TRBV7-2,CASSAVKGWGTEAFF
.,TRBJ1-3,TRBV12-3/TRBV12-4,CASRVGGNTIYF
.,TRBJ1-1,TRBV3-1,CASSRQLGNTEAFF
few,TRBJ2-7,TRBV7-2,CASTGPTYEQYF
.,TRBJ1-6,TRBV4-1,CASSQGRGGYNSPLHF
few,TRBJ2-1,TRBV19,CASSSPGGGLLIF
.,TRBJ2-1,TRBV6-5,CASSYSAPFSNEQFF
.,TRBJ2-7,TRBV11-2,CASSWRRGYGDAYEQYF
.,TRBJ2-7,TRBV6-6,CASTYRGVSYEQYF
few,TRBJ2-5,TRBV7-4,CASSHPTGAPGEETQYF
few,TRBJ1-5,TRBV7-8,CASSPYPGAGNQPQHF
.,TRBJ2-7,TRBV12-3/TRBV12-4,CATNRDIKYF
.,TRBJ2-2,TRBV19,CASSIGTFPTGELFF
.,TRBJ1-2,TRBV18,CASSPKDREVAGYTF
once,TRBJ1-1,TRBV5-1,CASSATIRQQNTEAFF
.,TRBJ2-1,TRBV11-2,CASSSASGYNEQFF
.,TRBJ1-4,TRBV4-1,CASSQGGVGFSEKLFF
.,TRBJ2-1,TRBV11-2,CASSLESGSFNNEQFF
many,TRBJ1-1,TRBV7-2,CASRHARGTEAFF
.,TRBJ1-2,TRBV29-1,CSVDRQGDYGYTF
.,TRBJ2-3,TRBV20-1,CSARAILAGVPLRATDTQYF
few,TRBJ2-7,TRBV6-2/TRBV6-3,CASSYGVEQYF
.,TRBJ2-2,TRBV30,CAWSPRTSGTLNTGELFF